A single T cell receptor beta chain is shown here with its context. As yet, its antigen is unknown. This entry comes from a study of shared clonotypes between healthy human individuals. Study-wide results and limits: Generation probability values for non-shared clonotypes were lower than those for clonotypes shared by all four donors.

The CDR3 is 15 residues long. J was trimmed by 2 bases and V by 4 bases; bases with no gene match: 7. The germline gives CDR1 SGHRS, CDR2 YFSETQ. Deep-level assay runs were performed. Sequencing was performed with immunoSEQ multiplex PCR; in TCRdb, only in-frame clones are kept and a portion is missing. The sample contains around 2.5 million clones, approximately 93% of which appear only once. Sequencing was performed on naive CD4+ T cells from PBMCs. Subset described: CD45RA+ positively selected. The J gene is TRBJ1-2, the V gene TRBV5-1, with 8 bases fitting TRBD1. The origin of this receptor is a young man in good health. Some clones in this sample may be carry-over from other donors' samples. This CDR3 reads CASSPVAGGNYGYTF. The CDR3 DNA reads as TGCGCCAGCAGCCCCGTGGCAGGGGGCAACTATGGCTACACCTTC.